This T cell receptor beta chain was identified during a study of CD8 T cells in Susac syndrome. Study outcomes and limitations: It was acknowledged by the study that relatively few individuals were included in its TCR sequencing and HLA analysis.

The study used healthy donors as controls matched for age and sex. Note on this clonotype: The antigen is undetermined.

The RNA, roughly 0.45 to 1 ug, was put through reverse transcription using random hexamers. The amplification used immunoSEQ multiplex PCR on TCR beta CDR3; it spanned 54 Vbeta and 13 Jbeta. TCRdb independently ran MiXCR on the immunoSEQ multiplex PCR reads; one entry per CDR3 protein. The repertoire includes 53,000 or so distinct CDR3 sequences, over 85% of them detected once, and roughly 0.58% sits in the top ten. Sequences were obtained from CD8+ T cells from PBMCs. This TCR came from a human donor in good health.

Written as DNA, the CDR3 is TGTGCCAGCAGCTTAATGGGGGGCAACAGTGAGCAGTACTTC. Encoded protein: CASSLMGGNSEQYF. This chain connects TRBV7-6 to TRBJ2-7; the D gene could be TRBD1 or TRBD2 (6 bases each). With 2 bases removed from V and 7 bases from J, the gap between germline ends came to 15 bases. The CDR3 is made up of 14 amino acids. Germline V gives CDR1 SGHVS, CDR2 FNYEAQ.